The entry that follows covers one T cell receptor (beta chain) sequence. Antigen unknown. The data originate from a study of Ad26.COV2.S vaccination and SARS-CoV-2 variants. Study results and limitations: Vaccine recipients showed a spike-specific TCR breadth that was higher than in placebo recipients. After vaccination, reports described spike-specific CD8+ and CD4+ T cell responses as showing substantial breadth. Vaccine and placebo groups showed comparable non-spike TCR breadth.

V shed 2 bases, J shed 5 bases, and the junction held 5 bases outside the gene matches. This CDR3 has 14 amino acids. Per germline, CDR1 SGHAT and CDR2 FQNNGV. The data were produced by immunoSEQ multiplex PCR, yet TCRdb's version contains in-frame clones alone and is incomplete. The table lists more than 150,000 clones, approximately 88% of them singletons. The receptor's source is a human donor who had recovered from COVID-19. The chain joins TRBV11-2 to TRBJ2-5, with 7 bases fitting TRBD2. This material consisted of peripheral blood, taken after recovery from COVID-19. The CDR3 protein is CASSLQRGGETQYF. The CDR3 DNA reads TGTGCCAGCAGCTTACAGCGGGGTGGGGAGACCCAGTACTTC.